Listed below are T cell receptor beta chains from one sample, sequenced in a study of blood T cells in healthy people across ages. TCRdb called the 5' RACE reads again in MiXCR, with one record for every CDR3 protein. The sample carries more than 1 million distinct CDR3 sequences, around 43% recorded once. The sequenced material came from blood. Receptors originate from a woman aged 55-70 years in good health. Each CDR3 is given with its conserved first and last residue. D genes are given only for firm matches. Size values are once, few and many counts, or a class for expanded clones, and some rows have none.

V	J	D	size	CDR3
TRBV7-9	TRBJ2-3	TRBD2	.	CASSSGSASGASTDTQYF
TRBV20-1	TRBJ2-5	.	few	CSARDHEDSEETQYF
TRBV20-1	TRBJ1-2	TRBD1	.	CSARGLKQGAEGGCTF
TRBV12-3/TRBV12-4	TRBJ2-7	TRBD1	once	CASSRGLGQGALLYEQYF
TRBV7-8	TRBJ2-1	.	.	CASSPPGGGPTNEQFF
TRBV29-1	TRBJ2-1	TRBD1	.	CSVEVWTGSSYNEQFF
TRBV20-1	TRBJ1-5	.	few	CSLRENSNQPQHF
TRBV4-1	TRBJ2-7	TRBD2	few	CASSQGGLTYEQYF
TRBV18	TRBJ2-3	.	.	CASSPRDARSPIVGTDAQYF
TRBV20-1	TRBJ1-2	.	.	CSAPDGYTF
TRBV7-9	TRBJ2-1	TRBD1	few	CASSRPGQTYNEQFF
TRBV2	.	TRBD2	.	CASSRTSGVYEQYF
TRBV6-1	TRBJ2-7	.	few	CASSERQRSSYEQYF
TRBV29-1	TRBJ2-3	TRBD2	few	CSVAGTSGRTDTQYF
TRBV15	.	TRBD2	once	CATSRGGAGEGPHNEQYF
TRBV12-3/TRBV12-4	TRBJ1-2	.	.	CASSLVGGLNYGYTF
TRBV27	.	.	.	CASSLAGPPKSIQYF
TRBV28	TRBJ2-4	.	.	CASSLLGEEQYF
TRBV20-1	TRBJ2-1	TRBD2	few	CSARGEIAGAQFF
TRBV5-1	TRBJ2-7	TRBD2	.	CASSAILAGTGEQYF
TRBV7-9	TRBJ2-2	TRBD1	.	CASSLDRAGELFF